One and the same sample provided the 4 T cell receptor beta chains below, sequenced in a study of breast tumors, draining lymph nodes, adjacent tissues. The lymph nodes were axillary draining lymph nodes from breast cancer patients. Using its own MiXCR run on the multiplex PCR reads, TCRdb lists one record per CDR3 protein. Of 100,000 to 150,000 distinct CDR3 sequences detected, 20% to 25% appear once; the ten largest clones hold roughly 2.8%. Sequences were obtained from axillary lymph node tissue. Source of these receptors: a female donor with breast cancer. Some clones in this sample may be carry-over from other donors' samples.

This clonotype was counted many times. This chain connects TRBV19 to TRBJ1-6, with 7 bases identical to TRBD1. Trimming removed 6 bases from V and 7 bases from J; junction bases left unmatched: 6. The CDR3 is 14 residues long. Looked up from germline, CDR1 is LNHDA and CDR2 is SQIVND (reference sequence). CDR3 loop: CASSSTGRNSPLHF. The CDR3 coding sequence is TGTGCCAGTAGCTCGACAGGGCGAAATTCACCCCTCCACTTT.

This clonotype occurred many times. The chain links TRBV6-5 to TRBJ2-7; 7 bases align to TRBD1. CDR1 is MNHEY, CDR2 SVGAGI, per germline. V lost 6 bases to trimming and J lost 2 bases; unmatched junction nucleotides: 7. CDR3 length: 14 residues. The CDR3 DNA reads TGTGCCAGCAGCCCCCACAGGGGAACCTACGAGCAGTACTTC. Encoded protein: CASSPHRGTYEQYF.

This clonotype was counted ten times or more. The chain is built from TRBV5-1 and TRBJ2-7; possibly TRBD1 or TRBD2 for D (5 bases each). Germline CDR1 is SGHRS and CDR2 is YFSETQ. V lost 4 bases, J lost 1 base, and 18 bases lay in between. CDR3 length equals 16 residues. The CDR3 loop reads CASSGAGTSGSYEQYF. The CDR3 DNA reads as TGCGCCAGCAGCGGAGCCGGGACGTCCGGATCCTACGAGCAGTACTTC. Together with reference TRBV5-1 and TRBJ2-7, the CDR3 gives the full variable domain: KAGVTQTPRYLIKTRGQQVTLSCSPISGHRSVSWYQQTPGQGLQFLFEYFSETQRNKGNFPGRFSGRQFSNSRSEMNVSTLELGDSALYLCASSGAGTSGSYEQYFGPGTRLTVT.

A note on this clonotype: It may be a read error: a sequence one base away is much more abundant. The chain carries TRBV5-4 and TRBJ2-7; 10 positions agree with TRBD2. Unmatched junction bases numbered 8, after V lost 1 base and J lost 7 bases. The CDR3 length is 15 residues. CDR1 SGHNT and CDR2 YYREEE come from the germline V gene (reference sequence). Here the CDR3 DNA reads TGTGCCAGCAGCTTGCAAAGCGGGAGGGCTACAGAGCAGTACTTC. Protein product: CASSLQSGRATEQYF.